This TCR beta chain comes out of a study of early T cells in non-severe SARS-CoV-2 infection. Study-wide background: Sequencing was performed on bulk RNA from unsorted whole blood, leaving chains unpaired. Points from the study as a whole: Anti-spike CD8 responses were favored in VDJdb matching, and private and CD4 specificities were missed.

Individual cDNA molecules received unique molecular identifiers during library preparation. MiXCR, applied by TCRdb to the 5' RACE reads, yields one record per CDR3 protein. The table includes about 49,000 distinct CDR3 sequences, roughly 6% detected once. This clonotype was counted a few times. Its target is not known. One end of the junction does not line up with germline, which may come from a read error. The length of the CDR3 is 13 residues. Germline values: CDR1 SSHAT, CDR2 FNYEAQ (reference sequence). Specimen: whole blood, collected at baseline. The V call is TRBV7-7, the J call TRBJ2-2; maybe TRBD1 (6 bases). This clonotype originated in an adult who was a healthcare worker with PCR-confirmed SARS-CoV-2 infection or an uninfected control (not recorded which). CDR3 residues: CASSYGTTGELFF. Written as DNA, the CDR3 is TGTGCTAGCAGCTACGGGACAACCGGGGAGCTGTTTTTT.